This TCR beta chain is from a study of blood T cell repertoires in COVID-19 (dated by TCRdb to 2020 to 2022). About the study as a whole: Samples from collaborators originated in the United States, Italy and Spain and spanned both the acute and convalescent phases of COVID-19. The material from the prospective study consisted of cDNA or gDNA derived from T cells, B-cell-depleted T cells, or PBMCs. The dataset comprised deeply sampled blood TCRbeta repertoires from subjects exposed to, actively infected with, or recovered from COVID-19. The repertoires were made available in a free public database intended to serve as a resource for research on the immune response to SARS-CoV-2. Samples were obtained from the ongoing ImmuneRACE study (first 160 participants) and from 1,200 or so subjects provided by 6 global collaborators. Sample metadata almost always included a de-identified subject ID, COVID-19 status, age in years and sex. Where HLA class I and class II types were available, the types were taken from metadata supplied by the sample provider, not from assay-based typing.

In the prospective study, participants were about 18 to 95 years old, resided in approximately 25 geographic areas of the United States, and were enrolled through a virtual design. In the prospective study, participants were assigned to cohorts based on the clinical history participants reported in a screening survey and a study questionnaire. Recovered participants in ImmuneRACE Cohort 3 were defined by two consecutive negative NP/OP PCR tests, clearance by a healthcare professional, or resolution of symptoms. In the prospective study, mobile phlebotomists collected whole blood, serum and a nasopharyngeal or oropharyngeal swab from each participant. Over a 2-month period, participants in the prospective study had the option of providing additional blood draws and questionnaires. Blood samples from the prospective study were shipped frozen or at room temperature prior to DNA extraction. Broader findings and caveats from the paper: Clinical and demographic metadata were provided uncurated, with the amount varying by source and participant.

TCRbeta CDR3 regions were amplified from genomic DNA by means of the immunoSEQ Assay, a bias-controlled multiplex PCR. From the authors' description of their analysis: The number of nucleated cells in each sample was estimated by amplification of reference gene primers within the assay. To quantify the absolute abundance of each unique TCRbeta CDR3 rearrangement, sequence reads were collapsed and filtered. For each sample, productive Simpson clonality was calculated by taking the square root of Simpson's diversity index across productive rearrangements. In its TCRdb copy, this immuneACCESS table keeps in-frame sequences only and misses some clones. Where compared with another copy, unresolved V genes explain less than half of these, and the others have no known cause. Clone size and the V and J calls come from that table; the DNA yielded D and trimming. This sample holds 350,000 to 400,000 clones; 80% to 90% were observed only once. The top ten constitute roughly 1% of the sample.

Note on this clone: Which antigen it targets is not known. Per-base quality was not reported, and no clone a single base away is much larger than it.

The TCR sequence derives from a man in his late teens or twenties who had recovered from COVID-19. What was sequenced was PBMCs or T cells enriched from blood (not recorded which).

The CDR3 amino acid sequence is: CASSQDIGLAEETQYF. The DNA sequence is as follows: TGTGCCAGCAGCCAAGATATAGGACTAGCGGAAGAGACCCAGTACTTC. This chain joins TRBV3-1 (or the pseudogene TRBV3-2) to TRBJ2-5; a stretch of 10 junction bases matches TRBD2. Here V drops 0 bases and J drops 3 bases, and the junction holds 4 bases not matched to any gene. Per the germline V gene (reference sequence), LGHDT is the CDR1 and YNNKEL is the CDR2. From the cysteine through the phenylalanine, the CDR3 covers 16 amino acids. Only the CDR3 DNA is retained, 48 bases long and in frame from the first base.